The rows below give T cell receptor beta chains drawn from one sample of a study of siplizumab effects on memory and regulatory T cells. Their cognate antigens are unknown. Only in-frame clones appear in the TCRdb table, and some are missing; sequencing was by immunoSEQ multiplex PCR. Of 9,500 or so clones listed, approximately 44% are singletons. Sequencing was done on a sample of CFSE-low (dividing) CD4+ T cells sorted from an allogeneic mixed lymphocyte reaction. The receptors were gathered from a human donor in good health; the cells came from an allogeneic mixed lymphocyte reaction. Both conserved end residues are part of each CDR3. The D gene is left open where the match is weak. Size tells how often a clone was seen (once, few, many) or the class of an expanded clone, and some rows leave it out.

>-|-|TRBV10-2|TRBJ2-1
CASSDHSSYNEQFF
TGCGCCAGCAGTGACCATAGCTCCTACAATGAGCAGTTCTTC
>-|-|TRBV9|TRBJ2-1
CASSASGHTYNEQFF
TGTGCCAGCAGCGCATCAGGTCATACCTACAATGAGCAGTTCTTC
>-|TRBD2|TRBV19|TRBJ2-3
CASKDERTSGSTADTQYF
TGTGCCAGCAAGGACGAGAGGACTAGCGGGAGTACCGCAGATACGCAGTATTTT
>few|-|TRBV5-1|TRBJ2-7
CASSSVVGGGSYEQYF
TGCGCCAGCAGCTCAGTCGTGGGGGGCGGGAGCTACGAGCAGTACTTC
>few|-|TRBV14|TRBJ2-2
CASSPRTGGPGTGELFF
TGTGCCAGCAGCCCCCGGACCGGGGGGCCAGGAACCGGGGAGCTGTTTTTT
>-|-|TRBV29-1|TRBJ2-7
CSVESQGISSYEQYF
TGCAGCGTTGAGTCCCAGGGGATTAGCTCCTACGAGCAGTACTTC
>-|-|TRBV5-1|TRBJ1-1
CASSLVAGIDQTEAFF
TGCGCCAGCAGCTTGGTGGCAGGGATTGATCAAACTGAAGCTTTCTTT
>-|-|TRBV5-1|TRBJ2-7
CASRTPVGEQYF
TGCGCCAGCAGGACCCCAGTGGGCGAGCAGTACTTC
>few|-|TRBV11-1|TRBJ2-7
CASSRSGRANYYEQYF
TGTGCCAGCAGTAGATCCGGCAGGGCTAATTACTACGAGCAGTACTTC
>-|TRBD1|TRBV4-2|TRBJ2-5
CASSLDRGRLTQYF
TGTGCCAGCAGCTTGGACAGGGGAAGGTTGACCCAGTACTTC